Below, 5 T cell receptor beta chains from the same sample are listed, as sequenced in a study of shared clonotypes between healthy human individuals. Sequencing was performed with immunoSEQ multiplex PCR; in TCRdb, only in-frame clones are kept and a portion is missing. The sample lists around 350,000 clones, roughly 80% occurring once. The sample was memory CD4+ T cells sorted from blood. The subset was: CD45RA-negative fraction. All receptors come from a man aged 30 to 45 in good health.

The CDR3 DNA sequence: TGTGCCAGCAGCAGGCCCGGGACACCCCTTTACGAGCAGTACTTC. Translating gives CASSRPGTPLYEQYF. This chain uses TRBV5-6 with TRBJ2-7; tentatively, D is TRBD1 (6 bases). Trimming removed 4 bases at V and 4 bases at J, with 18 bases between. Germline CDR1 is SGHDT and CDR2 is YYEEEE. CDR3 length: 15 residues.

This rearrangement joins TRBV27 to TRBJ2-7; unclear D gene. Germline V gene sequence: CDR1 MNHEY, CDR2 SMNVEV (reference sequence). The CDR3 has 13 amino acids. The V end lost 2 bases, the J end lost 3 bases, and 8 bases lay between the germline ends. CDR3 DNA sequence: TGTGCCAGCAGTTTAAGGGTTAGCTACGAGCAGTACTTC. This translates into CASSLRVSYEQYF.

This sequence joins TRBV7-2 and TRBJ1-1; D uncertain. CDR1 SGHTA and CDR2 FQGNSA come from the germline V gene. The CDR3 sequence is 16 residues long. The germline V and J ends were trimmed by 1 base and 0 bases, with 12 bases remaining between them. The CDR3 nucleotides are TGTGCCAGCAGCTTAGAGGGAGGAGTTATGAACACTGAAGCTTTCTTT. Translation: CASSLEGGVMNTEAFF.

The rearrangement joins TRBV5-1 to TRBJ1-5; 8 nucleotides match TRBD1. With V trimmed by 0 bases and J by 7 bases, 6 bases remained unmatched. Germline CDR1 SGHRS, CDR2 YFSETQ. CDR3 length: 15 amino acids. This CDR3 is CASSLGTGSIQPQHF. In DNA form, the CDR3 reads TGCGCCAGCAGCTTGGGGACAGGGTCGATACAGCCCCAGCATTTT.

This clone was found once. The chain links TRBV11-2 to TRBJ2-3; tentatively, D is TRBD1 (5 bases). Germline CDR1 is SGHAT and CDR2 is FQNNGV. Trimming stripped 8 bases from V and 0 bases from J, with 6 bases between. There are 12 residues in the CDR3. The CDR3 protein is CASGQSTDTQYF. The CDR3 bases are TGTGCCAGCGGACAAAGCACAGATACGCAGTATTTT.